Below, 19 T cell receptor beta chains from the same sample are listed, as sequenced in a study of Graves' ophthalmopathy and Graves' hyperthyroidism. Transcripts of RNA were the source for amplifying TCR beta CDR3 regions. Investigators did first-round RT-PCR with HTBI primers, then second-round multiplex PCR. TCRdb re-analysed the multiplex PCR reads in MiXCR, keeping a single row per CDR3 protein. The repertoire has 650,000 to 900,000 distinct CDR3 sequences, 35% to 50% of them found once; the top ten carry less than 55%. The sample taken for sequencing was peripheral blood. The receptors come from an adult man with Graves' ophthalmopathy.

For this clonotype: The junction departs from the called germline gene at one end, perhaps through a read error. The V gene is TRBV6-6, the J gene TRBJ1-6; D is undetermined. CDR1 and CDR2 (germline): MNHNY, SVGAGI (reference sequence). CDR3 length: 15 amino acids. The CDR3 region is CASSRASDPNSLLHF. The DNA of the CDR3 is TGTGCCAGCAGTAGGGCGTCAGACCCTAATTCACTCCTCCACTTT.

The sample holds many counts of this clonotype. The V and J genes are TRBV7-9 and TRBJ1-4; D is uncertain. Germline CDR1 is SEHNR and CDR2 is FQNEAQ (reference sequence). V was cut by 3 bases and J by 0 bases, with 11 bases left in between. The CDR3 contains 16 residues. In nucleotides, the CDR3 is TGTGCCAGCAGCTTTGTCTTCGGAGCAACTAATGAAAAACTGTTTTTT. Translated: CASSFVFGATNEKLFF.

The gene calls are TRBV6-5 and TRBJ2-5; TRBD1 matches at 7 bases. CDR1 and CDR2 from the germline V gene are MNHEY and SVGAGI. The junction had 2 bases not matched to a gene; V was cut back by 4 bases and J by 0 bases. This CDR3 has 14 amino acids. Here the CDR3 reads CASSLTGNQETQYF. The CDR3 nucleotides read TGTGCCAGCAGTTTGACAGGGAACCAAGAGACCCAGTACTTC.

This clonotype occurred many times. The chain uses TRBV7-9 and TRBJ1-2; D unclear. Looked up from germline, CDR1 is SEHNR and CDR2 is FQNEAQ (reference sequence). V lost 10 bases, J lost 0 bases, and 15 bases lay in between. This CDR3 spans 14 amino acids. For the CDR3, the DNA is TGTGCCACCACAGCTTCCAGTTCTAACTATGGCTACACCTTC. It encodes CATTASSSNYGYTF.

The sample holds many counts of this clonotype. The chain has TRBV10-3 and TRBJ1-2; D gene ambiguous. CDR1 is ENHRY and CDR2 is SYGVKD in the germline V gene. The CDR3 is made up of 15 amino acids. V gave up 0 bases and J gave up 4 bases, with 12 bases separating them. The CDR3 protein is CAISESSGGTYGYTF. CDR3 sequence (DNA): TGTGCCATCAGTGAGTCGTCAGGAGGTACCTATGGCTACACCTTC.

V and J are TRBV5-8 and TRBJ2-5, with TRBD1 as a possible D gene (6 bases). There are 14 residues in the CDR3. V lost 3 bases, J lost 5 bases, and 14 bases lay in between. Germline V lookup: CDR1 SGHTS, CDR2 YDEGEE. CDR3 nucleotide sequence: TGTGCCAGCAGCTCGGACAGAGAGGGGGAGACCCAGTACTTC. Encoded protein: CASSSDREGETQYF. Drawing the rest from reference TRBV5-8 and TRBJ2-5, the complete variable domain is EAGVTQSPTHLIKTRGQQATLRCSPISGHTSVYWYQQALGLGLQFLLWYDEGEERNRGNFPPRFSGRQFPNYSSELNVNALELEDSALYLCASSSDREGETQYFGPGTRLLVL.

Concerning this clonotype: One junction end disagrees with the germline gene, perhaps due to a read error. The V call is TRBV7-8, the J call TRBJ2-7; 7 positions match TRBD2. The germline CDR1 and CDR2 sequences are SGHVS and FQNEAQ. There are 16 residues in the CDR3. In nucleotides, the CDR3 is TGCGCCAGCAGCCGAGGCGGTGGCGGGGGACTATACGAGCAGTACTTC. Amino acids: CASSRGGGGGLYEQYF.

This clonotype was found a few times. The chain couples TRBV9 to TRBJ2-7; 8 positions match TRBD2. Germline CDR1 SGDLS, CDR2 YYNGEE. J was trimmed by 5 bases and V by 4 bases; bases with no gene match: 11. The CDR3 extends over 15 amino acids. CDR3: CASSPRTGGPNEQYF. CDR3 in DNA: TGTGCCAGCAGCCCACGTACGGGGGGGCCCAACGAGCAGTACTTC.

This clonotype is a singleton in its sample. V is TRBV12-3 or TRBV12-4 and J is TRBJ2-3, with no clear D. V shed 10 bases and J shed 2 bases, with 13 bases lying between them. This CDR3 spans 13 amino acids. For the CDR3, the DNA is TGTGCCATCCAGTGGAGCTCCACAGATACGCAGTATTTT. Its translation: CAIQWSSTDTQYF.

The CDR3 loop reads CASWDRAAPLHF. DNA for the CDR3: TGTGCCAGTTGGGACAGGGCTGCACCCCTCCACTTT. J is TRBJ1-6 and V is TRBV19; 9 nucleotides match TRBD1. V lost 8 bases, J lost 11 bases, and 4 bases stayed unmatched. Per germline, CDR1 LNHDA and CDR2 SQIVND (reference sequence). The CDR3 spans 12 residues.

The chain combines TRBV19 with TRBJ2-7; 9 nucleotides align to TRBD1. This CDR3 is built from 15 residues. J gave up 3 bases and V 1 base, and 4 bases lay outside the gene matches. Germline CDR1 LNHDA, CDR2 SQIVND (reference sequence). In nucleotides, the CDR3 is TGTGCCAGTAGTATAGGACAGGGGGAAGTCTACGAGCAGTACTTC. Its protein product is CASSIGQGEVYEQYF.

This clonotype was seen once. Sequence at one end of the junction differs from germline and may be a read error. The chain employs TRBV15 and TRBJ1-5; D is uncertain. Germline-derived CDR1 and CDR2 are LNHNV and YYDKDF (reference sequence). This CDR3 is 13 amino acids long. CDR3: CATIRDSNQPQHF. CDR3 sequence (DNA): TGTGCCACCATCAGAGATAGCAATCAGCCCCAGCATTTT.

This clonotype was seen at least ten times. The J gene is TRBJ1-4, the V gene TRBV19, with D hard to call. Trimming removed 8 bases at V and 11 bases at J, with 21 bases between. The CDR3 has 14 residues. Germline values: CDR1 LNHDA, CDR2 SQIVND (reference sequence). CDR3 in DNA: TGTGCCAGTGGGCGAAGCACGGGCGGATTGAAACTGTTTTTT. Its protein is CASGRSTGGLKLFF.

This clonotype appeared many times. The chain links TRBV24-1 to TRBJ1-5; 8 nucleotides agree with TRBD1. This CDR3 contains 20 residues. The J segment lost 0 bases and the V segment lost 4 bases, leaving 16 bases of the junction unmatched. Germline CDR1 reads KGHDR; CDR2 reads SFDVKD. The CDR3 nucleotides are TGTGCCACCAGTGACTCATCCACCGGGACAGGCATCTATAGCAATCAGCCCCAGCATTTT. Translated, it gives CATSDSSTGTGIYSNQPQHF.

With regard to this clonotype: A much larger clone lies one base from this, so it may be a read error. The gene calls are TRBV7-2 and TRBJ1-1; D ambiguous. The ends were cut back, 3 bases at V and 0 bases at J, with 5 bases in the middle. CDR1 SGHTA and CDR2 FQGNSA come from the germline V gene. The CDR3 is made up of 13 amino acids. This chain's CDR3 is CASSFQVNTEAFF. The CDR3 region has the DNA TGTGCCAGCAGCTTCCAGGTGAACACTGAAGCTTTCTTT.

The gene calls are TRBV2 and TRBJ1-3, with TRBD1 as a possible D gene (6 bases). Germline V gene data show CDR1 as SNHLY and CDR2 as FYNNEI. The CDR3 contains 13 residues. The CDR3 bases are TGTGCTAGCCCACAGGGCCCCGGAAACACCATATATTTT. Protein: CASPQGPGNTIYF. Looking up the rest from reference TRBV2 and TRBJ1-3 gives the full variable domain: EPEVTQTPSHQVTQMGQEVILRCVPISNHLYFYWYRQILGQKVEFLVSFYNNEISEKSEIFDDQFSVERPDGSNFTLKIRSTKLEDSAMYFCASPQGPGNTIYFGEGSWLTVV.

This clonotype turned up a few times. The chain uses TRBV7-9 and TRBJ1-2; D call uncertain. The V and J ends lost 4 bases and 4 bases respectively, with 13 bases between them. Looked up from germline, CDR1 is SEHNR and CDR2 is FQNEAQ (reference sequence). This CDR3 is 14 amino acids long. This CDR3 is CASSSKGYSYGYTF. The CDR3 coding sequence is TGTGCCAGCAGCTCAAAAGGGTATTCCTATGGCTACACCTTC.

The chain couples TRBV24-1 to TRBJ1-5; maybe TRBD1 (5 bases). This CDR3 is built from 15 residues. CDR1 and CDR2 from the germline V gene are KGHDR and SFDVKD. Trimming removed 3 bases from V and 11 bases from J, with 19 bases in between. This CDR3 is CATSDPQRGLETQHF. The CDR3 nucleotides read TGTGCCACCAGTGATCCTCAGCGGGGCTTGGAGACCCAGCATTTT.

The chain links TRBV7-2 to TRBJ1-2; D remains unclear. V was pared by 2 bases and J by 4 bases, with 14 bases between. CDR1 SGHTA and CDR2 FQGNSA come from the germline V gene. This CDR3 region has 15 residues. The CDR3 is CASSLPRSRIYGYTF. For the CDR3, the DNA is TGTGCCAGCAGCTTACCACGCTCGAGGATCTATGGCTACACCTTC.